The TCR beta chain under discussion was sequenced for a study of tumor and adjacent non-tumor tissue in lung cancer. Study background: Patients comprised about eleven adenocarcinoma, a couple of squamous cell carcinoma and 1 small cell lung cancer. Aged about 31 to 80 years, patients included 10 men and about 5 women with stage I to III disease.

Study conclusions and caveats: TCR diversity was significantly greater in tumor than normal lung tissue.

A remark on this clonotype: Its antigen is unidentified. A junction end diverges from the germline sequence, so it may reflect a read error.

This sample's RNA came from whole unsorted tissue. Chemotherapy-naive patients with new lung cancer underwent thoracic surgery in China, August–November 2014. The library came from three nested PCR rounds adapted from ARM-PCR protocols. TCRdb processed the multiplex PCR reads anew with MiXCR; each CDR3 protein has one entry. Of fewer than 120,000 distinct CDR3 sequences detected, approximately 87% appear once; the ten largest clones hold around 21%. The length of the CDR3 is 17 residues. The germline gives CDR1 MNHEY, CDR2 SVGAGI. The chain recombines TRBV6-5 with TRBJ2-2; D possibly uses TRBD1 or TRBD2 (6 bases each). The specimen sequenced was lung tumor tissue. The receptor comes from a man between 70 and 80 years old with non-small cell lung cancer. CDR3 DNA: TGTGCCAGCAGATACTCGTTAGGGGGAGGTAACACCGGGGAGCTGTTTTTT. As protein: CASRYSLGGGNTGELFF.